This T cell receptor beta chain was identified in a study of T cell repertoires in cytomegalovirus infection. Study information: Public TCR beta signatures indicated both CMV infection and matching HLA type.

TCRdb recomputed calls from the reads with MiXCR, one row per CDR3 protein. The data hold some 180,000 distinct CDR3 sequences, with about a sixth observed a single time. The CDR3 is made up of 14 amino acids. V was clipped by 4 bases and J by 5 bases, with 15 bases between them. From germline, CDR1 is SQVTM and CDR2 ANQGSEA. This clonotype was counted a few times. Material for sequencing was CD8+ T cells from PBMCs. The rearrangement links TRBV29-1 to TRBJ2-1; tentative D call: TRBD1 (5 bases). The origin of this receptor is a human donor in good health (CMV status not recorded). Some clones in this sample may be carry-over from other donors' samples. Here the CDR3 reads CSVVTATLHNEQFF. The CDR3 DNA sequence: TGCAGCGTTGTGACAGCGACCCTACACAATGAGCAGTTCTTC.